Each of the 25 T cell receptor beta chains below was sequenced from the same sample in a study of neoadjuvant nivolumab and ipilimumab in lung cancer. Sequencing used immunoSEQ multiplex PCR; TCRdb keeps in-frame clones, though not all of them. This sample yields 25,000 to 30,000 clones, of which 75% to 80% are seen a single time; roughly 18% belongs to the top ten. The source material was tumor tissue, sampled after neoadjuvant nivolumab, alone or with ipilimumab, at or shortly before surgery. The source of these receptors is an adult with non-small cell lung cancer.

This chain uses TRBV7-9 with TRBJ2-3; D uncertain. V lost 5 bases and J 0 bases, leaving 12 bases between the germline ends. CDR1 and CDR2 from the germline V gene are SEHNR and FQNEAQ (reference sequence). This CDR3 spans 15 amino acids. The CDR3 DNA is TGTGCCAGCAGCAAAGTTGGTACTAGCACAGATACGCAGTATTTT. The encoded protein is CASSKVGTSTDTQYF.

J is TRBJ2-5 and V is TRBV19, with TRBD2 identical over 11 bases. Germline V gene lookup returns CDR1 LNHDA and CDR2 SQIVND (reference sequence). This CDR3 spans 17 amino acids. V was clipped by 3 bases and J by 2 bases; unmatched bases: 8. The CDR3 region is CASSMVTSGGGQETQYF. For the CDR3, the DNA is TGTGCCAGTAGTATGGTAACTAGCGGGGGCGGACAAGAGACCCAGTACTTC.

As concerns this clone: One junction end does not reproduce the germline sequence, and a read error may be involved. The chain is built from TRBV7-7 and TRBJ2-7; D is perhaps TRBD2 (5 bases). CDR3 length: 15 amino acids. Germline assignment: CDR1 SSHAT and CDR2 FNYEAQ (reference sequence). The CDR3 bases are TGTGCTAGCAGCTTAACCGGGGATCCTTCCTACGAGCAGTACTTC. It codes for CASSLTGDPSYEQYF.

This clone was picked up one time. The rearrangement uses TRBV2 and TRBJ2-7, with TRBD1 matching 10 bases. The CDR3 totals 14 residues. V lost 5 bases and J lost 6; bases outside the gene matches: 7. CDR1 is SNHLY and CDR2 is FYNNEI in the germline V gene. In DNA, the CDR3 is TGTGCCAGCAGTCGGGAGACAGGGGGCTTCGAGCAGTACTTC. Protein sequence: CASSRETGGFEQYF.

The chain employs TRBV7-9 and TRBJ2-1; D remains unclear. The germline V gene has CDR1 SEHNR and CDR2 FQNEAQ (reference sequence). Trimming removed 6 bases at V and 7 bases at J, with 7 bases between. This CDR3 region has 11 residues. The CDR3 here is CASSFSNEQFF. Written as DNA, the CDR3 is TGTGCCAGCAGTTTCTCAAATGAGCAGTTCTTC.

The J gene is TRBJ1-2, the V gene TRBV5-6, with D perhaps TRBD1 (6 bases). The V end was cut by 4 bases, the J end by 4 bases, with 14 bases between. The CDR3 consists of 14 residues. The germline V gene has CDR1 SGHDT and CDR2 YYEEEE. CDR3 protein: CASSLIQGSYGYTF. DNA of the CDR3: TGTGCCAGCAGCCTTATACAGGGTAGCTATGGCTACACCTTC.

A remark on this clone: One junction end does not reproduce the germline sequence, and a read error may be involved. V usage is TRBV4-2 and J usage is TRBJ2-3, with 10 bases that match TRBD2. CDR1 is LGHNA and CDR2 is YNFKEQ in the germline V gene. This CDR3 has 16 amino acids. CDR3 in DNA: TGTGCCAGCAGCCAAGGGAGCGGGGGGGGCACCGATACGCAGTATTTT. Protein sequence: CASSQGSGGGTDTQYF.

This clone was picked up a small number of times. This chain connects TRBV5-6 to TRBJ2-7; TRBD1 aligns across 8 bases. CDR1 is SGHDT and CDR2 is YYEEEE in the germline V gene. V lost 3 bases, J lost 2 bases, and 1 base stayed unmatched. The CDR3 covers 13 residues. The CDR3 DNA reads as TGTGCCAGCAGCTCGGACAGGGCCTACGAGCAGTACTTC. This encodes CASSSDRAYEQYF.

The V gene is TRBV29-1, the J gene TRBJ2-3; no firm D call. CDR1 and CDR2 (germline): SQVTM, ANQGSEA. Trimming shortened V by 6 bases and J by 4 bases, and 11 bases separated the two germline ends. The CDR3 has 12 residues. CDR3 in DNA: TGCAGCGTGGGAAGGCCTGCAGATACGCAGTATTTT. Protein product: CSVGRPADTQYF.

The V gene is TRBV2, the J gene TRBJ2-4; 10 bases line up with TRBD1. The CDR3 length is 14 residues. The V segment lost 6 bases and the J segment 4 bases; nucleotides outside the gene matches: 3. The germline V gene has CDR1 SNHLY and CDR2 FYNNEI. CDR3 nucleotide sequence: TGTGCCAGCAGCGCGGGACAGGGGAAAAACATTCAGTACTTC. Translating gives CASSAGQGKNIQYF.

In its sample, this clone is medium-sized (0.01 to 0.1%). The J gene is TRBJ1-4, the V gene TRBV9; 7 positions match TRBD1. With 3 bases clipped from V and 6 bases from J, the junction kept 5 bases outside the gene matches. Looked up from germline, CDR1 is SGDLS and CDR2 is YYNGEE. This CDR3 comprises 14 residues. For the CDR3, the DNA is TGTGCCAGCAGCGGACAGGGTGGAGATGAAAAACTGTTTTTT. Its protein product is CASSGQGGDEKLFF.

This clone was seen just once. This rearrangement joins TRBV6-5 to TRBJ2-4, with D possibly being TRBD2 (5 bases). Trimming took off 5 bases at V and 1 base at J, with 9 bases between the two ends. The germline CDR1 and CDR2 sequences are MNHEY and SVGAGI. This CDR3 region has 14 residues. CDR3 in DNA: TGTGCCAGCAGTCCTGGCGGGGCCAAAAACATTCAGTACTTC. Translating gives CASSPGGAKNIQYF.

DNA of the CDR3: TGTGCCAGCAGCCCCGATAGGGGCAATCAGTTCTTC. This gives the protein CASSPDRGNQFF. This chain joins TRBV5-4 and TRBJ2-1; D perhaps matches TRBD1 (5 bases). From germline, CDR1 is SGHNT and CDR2 YYREEE (reference sequence). V lost 4 bases and J 13 bases, leaving 15 bases between the germline ends. There are 12 residues in the CDR3.

This clone was found once. The V and J genes are TRBV11-2 and TRBJ1-6, with TRBD1 identical over 7 bases. Germline assignment: CDR1 SGHAT and CDR2 FQNNGV. V trimming: 5 bases; J trimming: 6 bases; junction bases outside the gene matches: 4. CDR3 length equals 14 residues. The CDR3 nucleotides are TGTGCCAGCAGCCGTGGGACAGTTAATTCACCCCTCCACTTT. Translating it yields CASSRGTVNSPLHF.

This clone was seen just once. The rearrangement joins TRBV19 to TRBJ2-2; D tentatively reads TRBD1 or TRBD2 (6 bases each). CDR3 length: 15 amino acids. The germline V gene has CDR1 LNHDA and CDR2 SQIVND (reference sequence). Trimming shortened V by 7 bases and J by 2 bases, and 14 bases separated the two germline ends. CDR3 coding DNA: TGTGCCAGTAATAGATGGGGGGCCAACACCGGGGAGCTGTTTTTT. Its protein product is CASNRWGANTGELFF.

The gene calls are TRBV5-5 and TRBJ1-2; TRBD1 matches 7 bases. Germline CDR1 and CDR2: SGHKS and YYEKEE (reference sequence). This CDR3 has 15 residues. Trimming removed 4 bases from V and 3 bases from J; junction bases left unmatched: 9. The CDR3 bases are TGTGCCAGCAGCCGGGGGGACAGCCTTTACTATGGCTACACCTTC. It yields the protein CASSRGDSLYYGYTF.

V gene TRBV18 combines with J gene TRBJ2-3, with D perhaps matching TRBD1 (6 bases). This CDR3 is built from 15 residues. With 0 bases removed from V and 3 bases from J, the gap between germline ends came to 10 bases. Germline values: CDR1 KGHSH, CDR2 LQKENI. CDR3 protein: CASSPPNRATDTQYF. CDR3 nucleotide sequence: TGTGCCAGCTCACCACCTAACAGGGCTACAGATACGCAGTATTTT.

V is TRBV5-1 and J is TRBJ1-6, with D possibly being TRBD1 (5 bases). This CDR3 has 14 amino acids. Germline-derived CDR1 and CDR2 are SGHRS and YFSETQ. V was pared by 0 bases and J by 8 bases, with 9 bases between. Written as DNA, the CDR3 is TGCGCCAGCAGCTTGGGGACACAGGATTCACCCCTCCACTTT. Its translation: CASSLGTQDSPLHF.

The chain employs TRBV7-2 and TRBJ2-2, with D unclear. Per germline, CDR1 SGHTA and CDR2 FQGNSA. CDR3 length equals 15 residues. With 1 base removed from V and 0 bases from J, the gap between germline ends came to 6 bases. CDR3 residues: CASSLVATNTGELFF. The CDR3 DNA follows: TGTGCCAGCAGCTTAGTGGCAACGAACACCGGGGAGCTGTTTTTT. The full variable domain, rest sourced from reference TRBV7-2 and TRBJ2-2, is GAGVSQSPSNKVTEKGKDVELRCDPISGHTALYWYRQSLGQGLEFLIYFQGNSAPDKSGLPSDRFSAERTGGSVSTLTIQRTQQEDSAVYLCASSLVATNTGELFFGEGSRLTVL.

The chain combines TRBV5-1 with TRBJ2-7, with 9 bases identical to TRBD1. V gave up 0 bases and J gave up 4 bases; unmatched junction bases: 2. Germline assignment: CDR1 SGHRS and CDR2 YFSETQ. This CDR3 is built from 14 residues. Here the CDR3 reads CASSLAGQGYEQYF. CDR3 DNA: TGCGCCAGCAGCTTGGCGGGACAGGGTTACGAGCAGTACTTC.

V usage is TRBV5-1 and J usage is TRBJ1-6; D possibly corresponds to TRBD1 (6 bases). CDR3 length: 15 residues. The germline V gene has CDR1 SGHRS and CDR2 YFSETQ. Trimming removed 3 bases at V and 7 bases at J, with 14 bases between. The CDR3 loop reads CASSSTGSRNSPLHF. The CDR3 DNA is TGCGCCAGCAGCTCAACAGGGTCTCGGAATTCACCCCTCCACTTT.

The V gene is TRBV7-9, the J gene TRBJ1-2; TRBD1 aligns across 12 bases. The germline V gene has CDR1 SEHNR and CDR2 FQNEAQ (reference sequence). The trim removed 5 bases at V and 8 bases at J, leaving 6 bases unmatched. This CDR3 is 14 amino acids long. In DNA, the CDR3 is TGTGCCAGCAGCAGGGACAGGGGGCTTAGAGGCTACACCTTC. Protein sequence: CASSRDRGLRGYTF. Complete variable domain (other parts from reference TRBV7-9 and TRBJ1-2): DTGVSQNPRHKITKRGQNVTFRCDPISEHNRLYWYRQTLGQGPEFLTYFQNEAQLEKSRLLSDRFSAERPKGSFSTLEIQRTEQGDSAMYLCASSRDRGLRGYTFGSGTRLTVV.

V usage is TRBV5-1 and J usage is TRBJ2-3; maybe TRBD1 (5 bases). The germline V and J ends were trimmed by 0 bases and 2 bases, with 10 bases remaining between them. CDR1 and CDR2 (germline): SGHRS, YFSETQ. The CDR3 is 15 residues long. The chain's CDR3 is CASSLGAGPTDTQYF. The CDR3 DNA reads as TGCGCCAGCAGCTTGGGGGCAGGGCCCACAGATACGCAGTATTTT.

The rearrangement uses TRBV25-1 and TRBJ2-2; D may correspond to TRBD1 or TRBD2 (5 bases each). CDR1 is MGHDK and CDR2 is SYGVNS in the germline V gene. The CDR3 sequence is 15 residues long. The germline V and J ends were trimmed by 4 bases and 0 bases, with 9 bases remaining between them. The CDR3 here is CASSGPGPNTGELFF. The CDR3, as DNA: TGTGCCAGCAGTGGGCCGGGGCCGAACACCGGGGAGCTGTTTTTT.

This chain joins TRBV29-1 and TRBJ2-3; TRBD1 or TRBD2 may be the D gene (5 bases each). CDR3 length: 14 amino acids. CDR1 and CDR2 from the germline V gene are SQVTM and ANQGSEA. The germline V and J ends were trimmed by 7 bases and 2 bases, with 16 bases remaining between them. The CDR3 is CSAQRRTLTDTQYF. In nucleotides, the CDR3 is TGCAGCGCCCAGAGGAGGACACTCACAGATACGCAGTATTTT.